This paragraph reports one TCR beta chain. What it binds is not known. This sample was included in a study of cytomegalovirus exposure and HLA in healthy donors. Study context: An earlier analysis found some 120 million unique TCR beta sequences from about 190 million T cells. Findings of the study overall: According to an earlier analysis, most TCR beta V segments yielded productive rearrangements about 87% or about 30% of the time. Most TCR sequences showed up rarely, but some public TCRs showed up in many donors.

Primers: 60 Vbeta forward and 13 Jbeta reverse. Assay used: immunoSEQ multiplex PCR; TCRdb lists only in-frame clones, some missing. The table has about 140,000 clones, over 60% seen once. The CDR3 contains 17 residues. Germline CDR1 reads MNHNS; CDR2 reads SASEGT. V was clipped by 4 bases and J by 0 bases, with 18 bases between them. The chain couples TRBV6-1 to TRBJ1-1, with a weak D call TRBD1 (5 bases). Sequences were obtained from PBMCs. This clonotype originated in a woman aged 55-70 years in good health and CMV-seronegative. The CDR3 DNA reads TGTGCCAGCAGTGGTCCAGGAGGGGTCGACATGAACACTGAAGCTTTCTTT. Protein sequence: CASSGPGGVDMNTEAFF.